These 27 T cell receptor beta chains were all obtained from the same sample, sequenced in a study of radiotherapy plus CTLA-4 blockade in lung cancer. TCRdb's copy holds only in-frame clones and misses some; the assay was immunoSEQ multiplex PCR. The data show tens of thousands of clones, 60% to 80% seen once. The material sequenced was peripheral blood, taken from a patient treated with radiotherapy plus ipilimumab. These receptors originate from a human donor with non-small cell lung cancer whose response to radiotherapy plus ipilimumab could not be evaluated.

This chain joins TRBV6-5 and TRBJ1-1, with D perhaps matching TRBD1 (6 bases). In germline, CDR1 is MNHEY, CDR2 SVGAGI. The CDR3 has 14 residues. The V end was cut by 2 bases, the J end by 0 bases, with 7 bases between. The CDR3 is CASSYGQMNTEAFF. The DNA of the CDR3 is TGTGCCAGCAGTTACGGACAGATGAACACTGAAGCTTTCTTT.

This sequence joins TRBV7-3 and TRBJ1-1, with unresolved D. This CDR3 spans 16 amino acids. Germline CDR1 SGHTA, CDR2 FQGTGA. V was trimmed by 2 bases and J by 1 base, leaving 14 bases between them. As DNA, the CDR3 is TGTGCCAGCAGCTTATACGGTGGGCAGACGAACACTGAAGCTTTCTTT. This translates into CASSLYGGQTNTEAFF.

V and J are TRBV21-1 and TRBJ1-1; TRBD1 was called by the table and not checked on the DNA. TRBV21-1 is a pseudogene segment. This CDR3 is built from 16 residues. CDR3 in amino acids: CATAQGQGTVNTEAFF. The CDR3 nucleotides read TGTGCCACCGCGCAGGGACAGGGAACCGTGAACACTGAAGCTTTCTTT.

Here the CDR3 reads CSVGLRTGTYEQYF. In nucleotides, the CDR3 is TGCAGCGTAGGTCTTCGGACAGGGACCTACGAGCAGTACTTC. The chain combines TRBV29-1 with TRBJ2-7, with 8 bases fitting TRBD1. The length of the CDR3 is 14 residues. V lost 6 bases and J lost 2; bases outside the gene matches: 9. Germline CDR1 SQVTM, CDR2 ANQGSEA.

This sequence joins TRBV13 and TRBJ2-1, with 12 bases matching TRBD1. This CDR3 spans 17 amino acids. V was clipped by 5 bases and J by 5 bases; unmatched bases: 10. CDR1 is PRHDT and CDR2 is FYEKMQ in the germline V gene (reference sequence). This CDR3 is CASSGPRDRGLDNEQFF. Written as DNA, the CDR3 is TGTGCCAGCAGCGGCCCCCGGGACAGGGGGCTGGACAATGAGCAGTTCTTC.

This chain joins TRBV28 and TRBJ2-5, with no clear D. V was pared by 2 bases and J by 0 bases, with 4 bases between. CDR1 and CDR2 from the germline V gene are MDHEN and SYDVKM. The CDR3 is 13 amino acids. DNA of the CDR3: TGTGCCAGCAGTTTACAGTACCAAGAGACCCAGTACTTC. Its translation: CASSLQYQETQYF.

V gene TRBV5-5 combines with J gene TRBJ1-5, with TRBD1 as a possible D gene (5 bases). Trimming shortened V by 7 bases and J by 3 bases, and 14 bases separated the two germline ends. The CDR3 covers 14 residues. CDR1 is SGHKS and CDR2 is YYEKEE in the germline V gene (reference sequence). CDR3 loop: CASGIGGINQPQHF. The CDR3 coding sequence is TGTGCCAGCGGAATCGGGGGGATCAATCAGCCCCAGCATTTT.

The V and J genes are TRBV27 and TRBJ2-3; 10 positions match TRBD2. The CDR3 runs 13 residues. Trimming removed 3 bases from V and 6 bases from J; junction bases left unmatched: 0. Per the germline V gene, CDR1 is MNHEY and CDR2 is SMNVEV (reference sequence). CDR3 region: CASSFSGGDTQYF. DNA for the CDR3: TGTGCCAGCAGTTTTAGCGGGGGGGATACGCAGTATTTT.

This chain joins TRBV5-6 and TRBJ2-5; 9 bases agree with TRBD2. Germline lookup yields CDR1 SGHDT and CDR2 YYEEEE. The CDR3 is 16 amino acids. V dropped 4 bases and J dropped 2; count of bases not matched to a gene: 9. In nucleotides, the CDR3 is TGTGCCAGCAGCACCGGACTAGCGATTGCACAAGAGACCCAGTACTTC. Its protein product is CASSTGLAIAQETQYF.

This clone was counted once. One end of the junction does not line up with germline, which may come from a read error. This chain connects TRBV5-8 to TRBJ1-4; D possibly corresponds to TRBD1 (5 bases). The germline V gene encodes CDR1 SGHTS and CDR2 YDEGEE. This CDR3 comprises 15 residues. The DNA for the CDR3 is TGTGCCAGCGGCTTTTTTCGGCAGGGTGGCGAAAAACTGTTTTTT. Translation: CASGFFRQGGEKLFF.

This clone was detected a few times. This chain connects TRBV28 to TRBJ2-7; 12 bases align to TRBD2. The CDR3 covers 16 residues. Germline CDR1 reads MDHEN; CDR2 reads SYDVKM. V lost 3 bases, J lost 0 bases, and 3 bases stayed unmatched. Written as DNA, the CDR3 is TGTGCCAGCAGTTTGCTAGCGGGAGGGGGCTCCTACGAGCAGTACTTC. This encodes CASSLLAGGGSYEQYF.

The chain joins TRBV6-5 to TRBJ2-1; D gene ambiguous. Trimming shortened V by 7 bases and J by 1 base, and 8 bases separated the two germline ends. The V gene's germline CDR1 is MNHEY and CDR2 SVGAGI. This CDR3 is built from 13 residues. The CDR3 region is CASTADSYNEQFF. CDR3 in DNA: TGTGCCAGCACGGCGGATTCCTACAATGAGCAGTTCTTC.

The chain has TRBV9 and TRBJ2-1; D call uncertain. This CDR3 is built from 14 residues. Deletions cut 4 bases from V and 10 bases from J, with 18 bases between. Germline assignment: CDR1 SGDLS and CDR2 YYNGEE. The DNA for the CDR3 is TGTGCCAGCAGCTCTCGACTCCTTGAGGAGGAGCAGTTCTTC. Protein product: CASSSRLLEEEQFF.

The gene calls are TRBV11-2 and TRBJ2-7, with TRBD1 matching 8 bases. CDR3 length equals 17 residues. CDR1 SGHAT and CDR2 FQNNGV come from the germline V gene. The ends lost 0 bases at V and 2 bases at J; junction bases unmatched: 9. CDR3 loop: CASSLDWGTGFPYEQYF. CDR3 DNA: TGTGCCAGCAGCTTAGATTGGGGGACAGGATTTCCCTACGAGCAGTACTTC.

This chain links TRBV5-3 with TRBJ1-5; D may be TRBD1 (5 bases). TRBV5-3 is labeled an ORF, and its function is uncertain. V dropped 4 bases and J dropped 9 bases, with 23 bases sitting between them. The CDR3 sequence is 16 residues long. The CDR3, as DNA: TGTGCCAGAAGCCGGGCGGGTGGAGACTACGGGGGGCCCCAGCATTTT. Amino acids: CARSRAGGDYGGPQHF.

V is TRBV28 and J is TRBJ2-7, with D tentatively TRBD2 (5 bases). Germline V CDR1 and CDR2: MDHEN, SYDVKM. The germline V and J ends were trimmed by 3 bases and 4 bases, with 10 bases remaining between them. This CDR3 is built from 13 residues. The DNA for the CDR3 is TGTGCCAGCAGTTTTTTCGGGGTTTACGAGCAGTACTTC. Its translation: CASSFFGVYEQYF.

CDR3 region: CASSTPPGTGGGYNSPLHF. CDR3 bases: TGTGCCAGCAGCACCCCCCCCGGGACAGGGGGCGGATATAATTCACCCCTCCACTTT. The chain carries TRBV7-8 and TRBJ1-6, with 12 bases lining up with TRBD1. With 5 bases clipped from V and 4 bases from J, the junction kept 12 bases outside the gene matches. Germline loops: CDR1 SGHVS, CDR2 FQNEAQ. The CDR3 loop spans 19 amino acids. Full variable domain (rest looked up from reference TRBV7-8 and TRBJ1-6): GAGVSQSPRYKVAKRGQDVALRCDPISGHVSLFWYQQALGQGPEFLTYFQNEAQLDKSGLPSDRFFAERPEGSVSTLKIQRTQQEDSAVYLCASSTPPGTGGGYNSPLHFGNGTRLTVT.

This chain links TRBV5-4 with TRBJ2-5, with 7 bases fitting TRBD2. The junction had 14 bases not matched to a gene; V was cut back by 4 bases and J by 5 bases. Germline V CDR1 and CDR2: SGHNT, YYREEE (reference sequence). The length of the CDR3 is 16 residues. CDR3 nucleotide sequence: TGTGCCAGCAGCCCCCCTGGGGCGGGAGTGGGCGAGACCCAGTACTTC. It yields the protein CASSPPGAGVGETQYF.

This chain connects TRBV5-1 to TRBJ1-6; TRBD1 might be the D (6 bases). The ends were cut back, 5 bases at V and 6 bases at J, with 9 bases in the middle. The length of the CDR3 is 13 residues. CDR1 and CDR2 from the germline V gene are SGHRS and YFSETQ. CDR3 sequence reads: CASRTDSNSPLHF. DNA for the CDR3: TGCGCCAGCAGAACGGACAGTAATTCACCCCTCCACTTT.

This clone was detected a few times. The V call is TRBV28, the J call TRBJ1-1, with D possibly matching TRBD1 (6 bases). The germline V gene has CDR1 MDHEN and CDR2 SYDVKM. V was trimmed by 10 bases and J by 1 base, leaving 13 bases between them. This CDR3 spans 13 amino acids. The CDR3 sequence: CATHKGQNTEAFF. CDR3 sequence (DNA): TGTGCCACCCACAAGGGACAGAACACTGAAGCTTTCTTT. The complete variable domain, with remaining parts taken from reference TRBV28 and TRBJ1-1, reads DVKVTQSSRYLVKRTGEKVFLECVQDMDHENMFWYRQDPGLGLRLIYFSYDVKMKEKGDIPEGYSVSREKKERFSLILESASTNQTSMYLCATHKGQNTEAFFGQGTRLTVV.

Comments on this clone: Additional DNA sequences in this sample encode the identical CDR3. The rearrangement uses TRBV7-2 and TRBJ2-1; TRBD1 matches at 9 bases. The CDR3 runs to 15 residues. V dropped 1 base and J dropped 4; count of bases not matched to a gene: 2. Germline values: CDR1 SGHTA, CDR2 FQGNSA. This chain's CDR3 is CASSLEDRGYNEQFF. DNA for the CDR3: TGTGCCAGCAGCTTAGAGGACAGGGGATACAATGAGCAGTTCTTC. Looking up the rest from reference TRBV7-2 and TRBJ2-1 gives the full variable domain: GAGVSQSPSNKVTEKGKDVELRCDPISGHTALYWYRQSLGQGLEFLIYFQGNSAPDKSGLPSDRFSAERTGGSVSTLTIQRTQQEDSAVYLCASSLEDRGYNEQFFGPGTRLTVL.

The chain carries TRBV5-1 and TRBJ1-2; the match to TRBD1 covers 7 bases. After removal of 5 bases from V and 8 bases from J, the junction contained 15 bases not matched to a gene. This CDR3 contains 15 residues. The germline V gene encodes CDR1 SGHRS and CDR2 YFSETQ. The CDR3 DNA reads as TGCGCCAGCAGTTTTACTCTTGGAGGGGGCGTGGGCTACACCTTC. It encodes CASSFTLGGGVGYTF.

The CDR3 loop reads CASSKDTTYEQYF. The CDR3 region has the DNA TGTGCCAGCAGTAAGGACACCACCTACGAGCAGTACTTC. This chain links TRBV28 with TRBJ2-7; D possibly corresponds to TRBD1 (5 bases). CDR1 MDHEN and CDR2 SYDVKM come from the germline V gene. The CDR3 consists of 13 residues. Trimming cost V 5 bases and J 2 bases, with 10 bases left between them.

The CDR3 is CASSLGGATEAFF. In DNA, the CDR3 is TGTGCCAGCAGTCTAGGGGGCGCGACTGAAGCTTTCTTT. The rearrangement uses TRBV7-9 and TRBJ1-1, with TRBD1 matching over 7 bases. The CDR3 is 13 amino acids. V dropped 6 bases and J dropped 5; count of bases not matched to a gene: 6. In germline, CDR1 is SEHNR, CDR2 FQNEAQ (reference sequence).

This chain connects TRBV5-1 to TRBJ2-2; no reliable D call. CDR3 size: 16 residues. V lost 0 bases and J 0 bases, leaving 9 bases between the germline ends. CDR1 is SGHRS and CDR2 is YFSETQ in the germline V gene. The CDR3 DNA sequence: TGCGCCAGCAGCTTGGGTGGCAGGACGAACACCGGGGAGCTGTTTTTT. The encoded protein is CASSLGGRTNTGELFF.

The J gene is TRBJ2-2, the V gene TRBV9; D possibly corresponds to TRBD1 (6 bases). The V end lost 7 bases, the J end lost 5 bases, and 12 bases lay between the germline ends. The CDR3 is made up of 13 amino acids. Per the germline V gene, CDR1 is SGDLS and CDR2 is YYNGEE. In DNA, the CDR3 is TGTGCCAGCTCCCGTAGGGGGACCGGGGAGCTGTTTTTT. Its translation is CASSRRGTGELFF.

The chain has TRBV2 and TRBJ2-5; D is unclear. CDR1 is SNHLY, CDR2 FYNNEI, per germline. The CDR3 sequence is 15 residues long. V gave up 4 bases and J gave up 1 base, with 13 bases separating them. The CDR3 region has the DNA TGTGCCAGCAGTGTGGTTCGGAGTGGCCAAGAGACCCAGTACTTC. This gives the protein CASSVVRSGQETQYF.